This T cell receptor beta chain was identified during a study of OX40 agonist ivuxolimab in advanced cancers. Patients who had autoimmune disease history or got systemic immunosuppression were left out. Profiling relied on immunoSEQ multiplex PCR, and the TCRdb table lists in-frame clones only, not all of them. The sample contains 45,000 or so clones, 70% to 90% of which appear only once. The CDR3 extends over 16 amino acids. V dropped 2 bases and J dropped 7; count of bases not matched to a gene: 11. Germline assignment: CDR1 MNHEY and CDR2 SMNVEV (reference sequence). This receptor was taken from an adult with an advanced solid tumor such as melanoma, head and neck, liver or kidney cancer. This material consisted of CD4+ or CD8+ T cells sorted from blood, taken in a trial of the OX40 agonist ivuxolimab. The rearrangement uses TRBV27 and TRBJ1-5, with TRBD1 matching 7 bases. This CDR3 reads CASSLRWEGAGQPQHF. The CDR3 DNA reads TGTGCCAGCAGTTTAAGATGGGAGGGGGCAGGACAGCCCCAGCATTTT.